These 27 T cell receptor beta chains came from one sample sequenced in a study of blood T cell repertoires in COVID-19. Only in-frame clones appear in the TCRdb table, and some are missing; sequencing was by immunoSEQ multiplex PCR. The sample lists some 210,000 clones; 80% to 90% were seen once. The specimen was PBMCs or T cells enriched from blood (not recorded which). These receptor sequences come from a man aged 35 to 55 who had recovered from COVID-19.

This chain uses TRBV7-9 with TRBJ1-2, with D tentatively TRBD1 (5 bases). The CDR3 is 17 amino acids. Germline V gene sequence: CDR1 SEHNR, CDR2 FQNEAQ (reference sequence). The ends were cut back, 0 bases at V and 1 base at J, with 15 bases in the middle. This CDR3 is CASSLALVTDLNYGYTF. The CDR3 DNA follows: TGTGCCAGCAGCTTAGCGCTGGTGACAGATCTTAACTATGGCTACACCTTC.

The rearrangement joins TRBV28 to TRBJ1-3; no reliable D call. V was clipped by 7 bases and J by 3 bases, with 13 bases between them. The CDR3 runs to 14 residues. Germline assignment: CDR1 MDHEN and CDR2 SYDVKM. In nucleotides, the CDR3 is TGTGCCAGCAACCGAATCTCACTTGGAAACACCATATATTTT. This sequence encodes CASNRISLGNTIYF.

CDR3: CASSMWTSGSSYEQYF. The CDR3 nucleotides read TGTGCCAGTAGTATGTGGACTAGCGGGAGTTCCTACGAGCAGTACTTC. V is TRBV19 and J is TRBJ2-7; 13 nucleotides match TRBD2. The trim removed 3 bases at V and 1 base at J, leaving 3 bases unmatched. The CDR3 loop spans 16 amino acids. CDR1 LNHDA and CDR2 SQIVND come from the germline V gene (reference sequence). Full variable domain (missing parts from reference TRBV19 and TRBJ2-7): DGGITQSPKYLFRKEGQNVTLSCEQNLNHDAMYWYRQDPGQGLRLIYYSQIVNDFQKGDIAEGYSVSREKKESFPLTVTSAQKNPTAFYLCASSMWTSGSSYEQYFGPGTRLTVT.

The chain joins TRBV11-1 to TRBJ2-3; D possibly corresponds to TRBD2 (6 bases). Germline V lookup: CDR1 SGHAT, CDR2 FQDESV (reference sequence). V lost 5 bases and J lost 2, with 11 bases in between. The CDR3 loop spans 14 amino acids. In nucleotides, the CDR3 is TGTGCCAGCAGCCCGGGACTCATCACAGATACGCAGTATTTT. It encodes CASSPGLITDTQYF.

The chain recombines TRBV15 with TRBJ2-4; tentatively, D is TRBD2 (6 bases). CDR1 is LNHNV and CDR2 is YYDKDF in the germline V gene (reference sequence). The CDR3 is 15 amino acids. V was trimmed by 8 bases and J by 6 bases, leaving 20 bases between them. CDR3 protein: CATGKGGTGRNIQYF. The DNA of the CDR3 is TGTGCCACCGGCAAAGGCGGGACGGGTAGAAACATTCAGTACTTC.

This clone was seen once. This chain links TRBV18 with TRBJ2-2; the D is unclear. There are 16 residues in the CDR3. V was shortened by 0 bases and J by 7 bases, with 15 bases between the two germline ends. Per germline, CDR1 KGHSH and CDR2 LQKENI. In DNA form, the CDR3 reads TGTGCCAGCTCACCACCTGCTATCTTTGGTATCGGGGAGCTGTTTTTT. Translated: CASSPPAIFGIGELFF.

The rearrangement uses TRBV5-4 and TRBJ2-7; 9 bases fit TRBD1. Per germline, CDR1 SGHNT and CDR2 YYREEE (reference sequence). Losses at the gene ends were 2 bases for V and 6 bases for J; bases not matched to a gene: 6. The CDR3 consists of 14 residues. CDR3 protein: CASSLGTGGAEQYF. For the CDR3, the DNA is TGTGCCAGCAGCTTAGGAACAGGGGGCGCCGAGCAGTACTTC.

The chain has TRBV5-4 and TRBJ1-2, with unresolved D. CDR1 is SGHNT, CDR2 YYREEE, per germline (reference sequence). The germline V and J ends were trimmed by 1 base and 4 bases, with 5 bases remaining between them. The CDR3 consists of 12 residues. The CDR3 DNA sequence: TGTGCCAGCAGCTTGATCAGCTATGGCTACACCTTC. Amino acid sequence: CASSLISYGYTF. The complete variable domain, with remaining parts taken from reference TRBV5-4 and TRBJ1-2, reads ETGVTQSPTHLIKTRGQQVTLRCSSQSGHNTVSWYQQALGQGPQFIFQYYREEENGRGNFPPRFSGLQFPNYSSELNVNALELDDSALYLCASSLISYGYTFGSGTRLTVV.

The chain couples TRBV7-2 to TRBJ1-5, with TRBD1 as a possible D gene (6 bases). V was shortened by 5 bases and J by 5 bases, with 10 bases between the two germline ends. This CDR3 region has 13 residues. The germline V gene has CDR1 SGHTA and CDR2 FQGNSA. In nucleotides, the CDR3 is TGTGCCAGCAGCCACAGGGTGCATCAGCCCCAGCATTTT. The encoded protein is CASSHRVHQPQHF.

The CDR3 protein is CASTPRRDQPQHF. DNA of the CDR3: TGTGCCAGCACCCCCCGGAGGGATCAGCCCCAGCATTTT. The rearrangement links TRBV12-3 or TRBV12-4 to TRBJ1-5, with unresolved D. The CDR3 length is 13 residues. The ends were cut back, 7 bases at V and 5 bases at J, with 12 bases in the middle.

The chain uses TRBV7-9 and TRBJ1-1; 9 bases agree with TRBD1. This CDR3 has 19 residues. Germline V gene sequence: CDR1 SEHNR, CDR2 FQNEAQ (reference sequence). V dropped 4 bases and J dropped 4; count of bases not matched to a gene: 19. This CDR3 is CASSSPLITQGARGTEAFF. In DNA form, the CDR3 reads TGTGCCAGCAGCTCCCCCTTAATAACACAGGGGGCGAGAGGCACTGAAGCTTTCTTT.

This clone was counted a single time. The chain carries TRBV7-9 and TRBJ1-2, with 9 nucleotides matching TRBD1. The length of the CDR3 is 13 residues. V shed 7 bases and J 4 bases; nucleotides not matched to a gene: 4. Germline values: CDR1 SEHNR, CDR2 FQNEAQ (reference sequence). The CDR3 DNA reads TGTGCCAGCATCGAGACAGGGGGCTATGGCTACACCTTC. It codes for CASIETGGYGYTF.

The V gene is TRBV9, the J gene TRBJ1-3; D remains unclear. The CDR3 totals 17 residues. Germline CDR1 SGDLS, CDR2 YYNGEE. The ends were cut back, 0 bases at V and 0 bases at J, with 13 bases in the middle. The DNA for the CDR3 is TGTGCCAGCAGCGTAGGCCTCACTACATTCTCTGGAAACACCATATATTTT. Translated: CASSVGLTTFSGNTIYF.

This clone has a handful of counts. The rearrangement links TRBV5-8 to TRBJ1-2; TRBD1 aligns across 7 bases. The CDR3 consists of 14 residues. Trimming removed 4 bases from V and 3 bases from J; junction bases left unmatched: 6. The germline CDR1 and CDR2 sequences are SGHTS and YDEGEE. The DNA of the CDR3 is TGTGCCAGCAGCCTGACAGGGATTGACTATGGCTACACCTTC. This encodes CASSLTGIDYGYTF.

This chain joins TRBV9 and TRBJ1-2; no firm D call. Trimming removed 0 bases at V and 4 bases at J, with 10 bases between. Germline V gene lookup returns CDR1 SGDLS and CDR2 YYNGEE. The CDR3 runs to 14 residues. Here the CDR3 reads CASSVDNQRYGYTF. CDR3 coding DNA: TGTGCCAGCAGCGTAGATAATCAGCGCTATGGCTACACCTTC.

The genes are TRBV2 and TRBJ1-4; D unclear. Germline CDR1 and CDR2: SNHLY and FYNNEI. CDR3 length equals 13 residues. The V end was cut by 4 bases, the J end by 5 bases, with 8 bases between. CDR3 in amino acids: CASSGRLNEKLFF. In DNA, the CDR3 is TGTGCCAGCAGTGGGCGACTGAATGAAAAACTGTTTTTT.

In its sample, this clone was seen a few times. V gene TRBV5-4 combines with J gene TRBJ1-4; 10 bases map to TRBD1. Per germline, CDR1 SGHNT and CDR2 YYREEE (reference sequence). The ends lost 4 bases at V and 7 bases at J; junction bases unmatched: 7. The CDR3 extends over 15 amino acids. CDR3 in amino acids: CASSGDRGVSEKLFF. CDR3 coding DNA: TGTGCCAGCAGCGGGGACAGGGGAGTAAGTGAAAAACTGTTTTTT.

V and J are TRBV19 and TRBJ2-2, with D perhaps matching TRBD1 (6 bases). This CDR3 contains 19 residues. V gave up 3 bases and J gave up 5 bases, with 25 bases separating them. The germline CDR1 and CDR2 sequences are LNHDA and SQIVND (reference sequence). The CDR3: CASSIGLQGSPRRTGELFF. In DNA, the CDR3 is TGTGCCAGTAGTATTGGGTTGCAGGGGAGCCCGCGAAGGACCGGGGAGCTGTTTTTT. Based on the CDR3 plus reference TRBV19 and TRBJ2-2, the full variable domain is DGGITQSPKYLFRKEGQNVTLSCEQNLNHDAMYWYRQDPGQGLRLIYYSQIVNDFQKGDIAEGYSVSREKKESFPLTVTSAQKNPTAFYLCASSIGLQGSPRRTGELFFGEGSRLTVL.

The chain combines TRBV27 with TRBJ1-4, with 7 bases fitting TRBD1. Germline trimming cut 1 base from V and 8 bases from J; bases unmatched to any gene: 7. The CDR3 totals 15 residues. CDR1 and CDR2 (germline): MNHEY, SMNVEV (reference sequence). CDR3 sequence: CASSLFQGGGEKLFF. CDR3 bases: TGTGCCAGCAGTTTATTCCAGGGGGGTGGGGAAAAACTGTTTTTT.

CDR3 in amino acids: CASGTISGHPYEQYF. Here the CDR3 DNA reads TGTGCCAGCGGAACCATTTCGGGACACCCCTACGAGCAGTACTTC. The chain couples TRBV11-3 to TRBJ2-7, with D perhaps matching TRBD1 (6 bases). Per the germline V gene, CDR1 is SGHNT and CDR2 is YENEEA. CDR3 size: 15 residues. V dropped 8 bases and J dropped 2 bases, with 19 bases sitting between them.

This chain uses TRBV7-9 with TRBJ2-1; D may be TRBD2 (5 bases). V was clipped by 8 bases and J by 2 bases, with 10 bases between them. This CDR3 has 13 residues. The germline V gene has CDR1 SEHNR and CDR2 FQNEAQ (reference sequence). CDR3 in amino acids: CASLASPYNEQFF. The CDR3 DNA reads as TGTGCCAGCTTGGCTAGCCCCTACAATGAGCAGTTCTTC.

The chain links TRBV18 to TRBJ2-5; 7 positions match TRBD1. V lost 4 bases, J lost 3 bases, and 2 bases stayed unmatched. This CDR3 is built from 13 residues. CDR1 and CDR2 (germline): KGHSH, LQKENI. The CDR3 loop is CASSLGQKETQYF. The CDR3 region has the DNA TGTGCCAGCTCACTGGGACAGAAAGAGACCCAGTACTTC.

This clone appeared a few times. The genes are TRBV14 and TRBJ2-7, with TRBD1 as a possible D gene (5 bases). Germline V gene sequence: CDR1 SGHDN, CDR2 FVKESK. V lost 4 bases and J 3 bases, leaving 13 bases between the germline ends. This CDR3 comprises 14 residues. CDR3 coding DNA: TGTGCCAGCAGCCCCAGAGACAGCTACTACGAGCAGTACTTC. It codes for CASSPRDSYYEQYF.

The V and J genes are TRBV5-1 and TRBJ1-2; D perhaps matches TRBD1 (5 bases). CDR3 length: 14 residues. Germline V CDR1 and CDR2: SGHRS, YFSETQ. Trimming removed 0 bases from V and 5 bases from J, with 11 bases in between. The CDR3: CASSLDSGNYGYTF. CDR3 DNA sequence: TGCGCCAGCAGCTTGGATTCAGGGAATTATGGCTACACCTTC.

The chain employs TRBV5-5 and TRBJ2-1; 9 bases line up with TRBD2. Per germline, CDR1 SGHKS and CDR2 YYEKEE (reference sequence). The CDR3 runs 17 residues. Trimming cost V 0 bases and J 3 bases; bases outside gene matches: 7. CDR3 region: CASSLATSGGYYNEQFF. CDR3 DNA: TGTGCCAGCAGCTTGGCAACAAGCGGGGGGTACTACAATGAGCAGTTCTTC.

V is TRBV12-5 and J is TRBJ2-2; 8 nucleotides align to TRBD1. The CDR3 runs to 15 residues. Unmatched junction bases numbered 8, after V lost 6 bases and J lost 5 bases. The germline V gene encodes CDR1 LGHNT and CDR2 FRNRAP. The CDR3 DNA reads TGTGCTAGTGGACCCGACAGGGGATTAACCGGGGAGCTGTTTTTT. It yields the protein CASGPDRGLTGELFF.

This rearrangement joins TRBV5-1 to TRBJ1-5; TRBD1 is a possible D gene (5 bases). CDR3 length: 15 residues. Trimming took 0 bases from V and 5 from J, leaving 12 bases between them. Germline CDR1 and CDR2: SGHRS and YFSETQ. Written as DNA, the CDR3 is TGCGCCAGCAGCTTGGAGGGGACGGGAGATCAGCCCCAGCATTTT. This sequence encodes CASSLEGTGDQPQHF.